These 30 T cell receptor beta chains share one sample of origin, sequenced in a study of cytomegalovirus exposure and HLA in healthy donors (dated by TCRdb to the late 2010s). Libraries came from the immunoSEQ multiplex PCR assay. Imported from immuneACCESS, the table was reduced by TCRdb to in-frame sequences with V and J called. These copies leave out some clones; in studies compared against another copy, an unresolved V gene accounts for under half, and the cause of the remainder is not known. For this sample the table gives tens of thousands of clones, of which roughly 89% were detected only once. 3% to 4% of the sample belongs to the ten largest clones. The sample was PBMCs. The receptors originated from a woman between 18 and 29 years old in good health and CMV-seropositive.

The chain is built from TRBV4-1 and TRBJ2-1; perhaps TRBD1 as D (6 bases). V lost 2 bases to trimming and J lost 8 bases, with 19 bases between them. Per the germline V gene, CDR1 is MGHRA and CDR2 is YSYEKL. The CDR3 contains 16 residues. CDR3 region: CASSQRTDAYTDEQFF. In nucleotides, the CDR3 is TGCGCCAGCAGCCAACGGACAGACGCCTACACCGATGAGCAGTTCTTC.

The V call is TRBV19, the J call TRBJ1-2; tentative D call: TRBD1 (5 bases). The CDR3 is made up of 18 amino acids. Germline V gene lookup returns CDR1 LNHDA and CDR2 SQIVND (reference sequence). Trimming took 6 bases from V and 4 from J, leaving 27 bases between them. The CDR3 nucleotides are TGTGCCAGTAGATCCCTTGGAGACAGAAGAAAGGGAGGCTATGGCTACACCTTC. Amino acid sequence: CASRSLGDRRKGGYGYTF.

The chain is built from TRBV4-1 and TRBJ1-5; 7 bases line up with TRBD1. The CDR3 sequence is 15 residues long. The V and J ends lost 2 bases and 6 bases, in that order; junction bases with no gene match: 7. Germline V gives CDR1 MGHRA, CDR2 YSYEKL. The CDR3 coding sequence is TGCGCCAGCAGCCAACAAGGACAGGTGGTTCAGCCCCAGCATTTT. Protein: CASSQQGQVVQPQHF.

The V and J genes are TRBV27 and TRBJ2-1, with 9 positions matching TRBD1. Germline values: CDR1 MNHEY, CDR2 SMNVEV (reference sequence). The junction had 15 bases not matched to a gene; V was cut back by 2 bases and J by 10 bases. The CDR3 has 17 residues. The DNA for the CDR3 is TGTGCCAGCAGTTTAGGGTCTCCCGGGACAGGGTCGGAAGAGCAGTTCTTC. Translation: CASSLGSPGTGSEEQFF.

The chain employs TRBV6-5 and TRBJ2-7, with 8 bases identical to TRBD2. The length of the CDR3 is 15 residues. The J segment lost 4 bases and the V segment lost 2 bases, leaving 7 bases of the junction unmatched. Germline CDR1 MNHEY, CDR2 SVGAGI. The CDR3 DNA reads as TGTGCCAGCAGTTACGACGGGAGGGGGGGGTACGAGCAGTACTTC. The encoded protein is CASSYDGRGGYEQYF.

The chain employs TRBV9 and TRBJ2-1; 14 positions agree with TRBD2. The trim removed 3 bases at V and 1 base at J, leaving 6 bases unmatched. CDR1 is SGDLS and CDR2 is YYNGEE in the germline V gene. This CDR3 has 18 residues. CDR3 protein: CASSGTGTSGRSYNEQFF. The CDR3 DNA sequence: TGTGCCAGCAGCGGTACCGGGACTAGCGGGAGATCCTACAATGAGCAGTTCTTC.

This chain links TRBV6-5 with TRBJ1-4; the D gene is possibly TRBD1 (6 bases). The V end lost 4 bases, the J end lost 7 bases, and 13 bases lay between the germline ends. The CDR3 spans 14 residues. The V gene's germline CDR1 is MNHEY and CDR2 SVGAGI. The CDR3 protein is CASSSTGLSEKLFF. DNA for the CDR3: TGTGCCAGCAGTTCCACAGGGTTAAGTGAAAAACTGTTTTTT.

In its sample, this clone was seen once. This sequence joins TRBV6-6 and TRBJ1-5, with D uncertain. V lost 4 bases and J 9 bases, leaving 13 bases between the germline ends. This CDR3 spans 13 amino acids. Germline V gene sequence: CDR1 MNHNY, CDR2 SVGAGI (reference sequence). As DNA, the CDR3 is TGTGCCAGCAGTTTACTAGGGTTTGGGCCCCAGCATTTT. This sequence encodes CASSLLGFGPQHF.

The chain carries TRBV28 and TRBJ1-5; D is undetermined. The V gene's germline CDR1 is MDHEN and CDR2 SYDVKM. CDR3 length equals 16 residues. The V end lost 4 bases, the J end lost 4 bases, and 17 bases lay between the germline ends. The CDR3 is CASSSTRTGINQPQHF. CDR3 bases: TGTGCCAGCAGTTCGACCAGGACGGGAATTAATCAGCCCCAGCATTTT.

This chain uses TRBV7-9 with TRBJ2-7; no firm D call. Germline V gene sequence: CDR1 SEHNR, CDR2 FQNEAQ (reference sequence). This CDR3 has 13 amino acids. The V end lost 4 bases, the J end lost 1 base, and 8 bases lay between the germline ends. The CDR3 loop is CASSSRSSYEQYF. CDR3 nucleotides: TGTGCCAGCAGCTCCCGGTCGTCCTACGAGCAGTACTTC.

This clone has a single count. The chain carries TRBV6-5 and TRBJ2-7; perhaps TRBD2 as D (6 bases). This CDR3 spans 14 amino acids. V was cut by 6 bases and J by 1 base, with 13 bases left in between. The germline V gene has CDR1 MNHEY and CDR2 SVGAGI. CDR3 amino acids: CASSLGLLSYEQYF. For the CDR3, the DNA is TGTGCCAGCAGCCTGGGACTTCTGTCCTACGAGCAGTACTTC.

This chain's CDR3 is CAWRPGGGSNQPQHF. CDR3 DNA sequence: TGTGCCTGGAGGCCGGGGGGGGGTAGCAATCAGCCCCAGCATTTT. The chain combines TRBV30 with TRBJ1-5, with D possibly matching TRBD1 (5 bases). The V gene lost 3 bases and the J gene lost 0 bases, with 12 bases spanning the gap. Germline V gives CDR1 GTSNPN, CDR2 SVGIG (reference sequence). CDR3 length: 15 residues.

This rearrangement joins TRBV5-4 to TRBJ1-1, with TRBD1 identical over 11 bases. The CDR3 loop spans 15 amino acids. In germline, CDR1 is SGHNT, CDR2 YYREEE (reference sequence). The J segment lost 0 bases and the V segment lost 4 bases, leaving 2 bases of the junction unmatched. For the CDR3, the DNA is TGTGCCAGCAGCCCGGGACAGGGGGTGAACACTGAAGCTTTCTTT. Protein: CASSPGQGVNTEAFF. The variable domain in full, completed from reference TRBV5-4 and TRBJ1-1, reads ETGVTQSPTHLIKTRGQQVTLRCSSQSGHNTVSWYQQALGQGPQFIFQYYREEENGRGNFPPRFSGLQFPNYSSELNVNALELDDSALYLCASSPGQGVNTEAFFGQGTRLTVV.

The rearrangement links TRBV9 to TRBJ2-5; 7 bases agree with TRBD1. Germline V gene sequence: CDR1 SGDLS, CDR2 YYNGEE. The J segment lost 2 bases and the V segment lost 1 base, leaving 5 bases of the junction unmatched. This CDR3 has 15 amino acids. The CDR3: CASSVNLGQQETQYF. The CDR3 DNA reads as TGTGCCAGCAGCGTAAACTTGGGACAGCAAGAGACCCAGTACTTC. Combining the CDR3 with reference TRBV9 and TRBJ2-5 gives the whole variable domain DSGVTQTPKHLITATGQRVTLRCSPRSGDLSVYWYQQSLDQGLQFLIQYYNGEERAKGNILERFSAQQFPDLHSELNLSSLELGDSALYFCASSVNLGQQETQYFGPGTRLLVL.

J is TRBJ1-3 and V is TRBV9, with 8 nucleotides matching TRBD1. This CDR3 is built from 17 residues. V was clipped by 4 bases and J by 0 bases; unmatched bases: 9. Germline CDR1 is SGDLS and CDR2 is YYNGEE. The CDR3 protein is CASSPRGQAYSGNTIYF. DNA for the CDR3: TGTGCCAGCAGCCCCCGGGGACAGGCTTACTCTGGAAACACCATATATTTT.

The genes are TRBV10-3 and TRBJ2-1, with D possibly TRBD2 on 6 matching bases. The germline V gene encodes CDR1 ENHRY and CDR2 SYGVKD. V lost 6 bases to trimming and J lost 7 bases, with 16 bases between them. The length of the CDR3 is 14 residues. CDR3 nucleotides: TGTGCCATCAGGCCCTCTCTAGCGACGAATGAGCAGTTCTTC. The encoded protein is CAIRPSLATNEQFF.

The rearrangement uses TRBV11-3 and TRBJ2-7, with 7 bases identical to TRBD1. V was pared by 5 bases and J by 3 bases, with 7 bases of the junction left unmatched. Germline V gives CDR1 SGHNT, CDR2 YENEEA. There are 14 residues in the CDR3. The CDR3, as DNA: TGTGCCAGCAGCCCCCGGGACAGCAGCTACGAGCAGTACTTC. Residues: CASSPRDSSYEQYF.

The gene calls are TRBV7-9 and TRBJ2-5, with 9 bases aligning to TRBD2. The CDR3 consists of 16 residues. The junction had 7 bases not matched to a gene; V was cut back by 1 base and J by 4 bases. Germline V gene sequence: CDR1 SEHNR, CDR2 FQNEAQ (reference sequence). Here the CDR3 reads CASSLGPAGGRETQYF. CDR3 coding DNA: TGTGCCAGCAGCTTAGGTCCAGCGGGGGGTAGAGAGACCCAGTACTTC.

In its sample, this clone was seen once. The chain couples TRBV2 to TRBJ2-5; 8 bases fit TRBD2. There are 15 residues in the CDR3. Germline CDR1 and CDR2: SNHLY and FYNNEI. The V and J ends lost 7 bases and 1 base, in that order; junction bases with no gene match: 8. CDR3 DNA sequence: TGTGCCAGCACGGGGGGGGCACAGCTCCAAGAGACCCAGTACTTC. It is translated as CASTGGAQLQETQYF.

This chain uses TRBV6-5 with TRBJ2-5; D might be TRBD1 (8 bases). Trimming cost V 10 bases and J 2 bases, with 20 bases left between them. The CDR3 loop spans 15 amino acids. CDR1 is MNHEY, CDR2 SVGAGI, per germline. This CDR3 reads CATKGGTGPQETQYF. The CDR3 DNA sequence: TGTGCCACCAAGGGGGGGACAGGACCTCAAGAGACCCAGTACTTC.

The rearrangement uses TRBV29-1 and TRBJ2-7; D remains ambiguous. Trimming took off 4 bases at V and 1 base at J, with 2 bases between the two ends. This CDR3 has 10 residues. In germline, CDR1 is SQVTM, CDR2 ANQGSEA. CDR3 nucleotides: TGCAGCGTTGTATCCTACGAGCAGTACTTC. This sequence encodes CSVVSYEQYF.

The CDR3 sequence is CASSIGPGGPYNEQFF. CDR3 bases: TGTGCCAGTAGTATTGGGCCGGGAGGGCCCTACAATGAGCAGTTCTTC. The V gene is TRBV19, the J gene TRBJ2-1; 8 bases align to TRBD2. Trimming at V came to 3 bases and at J to 2 bases, leaving 6 bases not matched to a gene. The CDR3 loop spans 16 amino acids. Germline CDR1 reads LNHDA; CDR2 reads SQIVND (reference sequence).

The chain links TRBV2 to TRBJ2-5; D possibly corresponds to TRBD2 (5 bases). The germline gives CDR1 SNHLY, CDR2 FYNNEI. The CDR3 contains 13 residues. With 8 bases removed from V and 5 bases from J, the gap between germline ends came to 15 bases. The CDR3 bases are TGTGCCAGCTGCCCATACAAGCGGGAGACCCAGTACTTC. Amino acid sequence: CASCPYKRETQYF.

The chain recombines TRBV7-9 with TRBJ1-1; D not resolved. The CDR3 runs to 13 residues. The germline CDR1 and CDR2 sequences are SEHNR and FQNEAQ (reference sequence). Between the trimmed V and J ends, which lost 1 base and 7 bases, there was a span of 10 bases. The chain's CDR3 is CASSLESRFEAFF. The CDR3 bases are TGTGCCAGCAGCTTAGAGTCTCGGTTTGAAGCTTTCTTT.

CDR3 coding DNA: TGCGCCAGCAGCCAAGGACTAGCGCTCGTCACAGATACGCAGTATTTT. Encoded protein: CASSQGLALVTDTQYF. This chain uses TRBV4-1 with TRBJ2-3; 8 bases line up with TRBD2. CDR1 is MGHRA and CDR2 is YSYEKL in the germline V gene. V shed 1 base, J shed 2 bases, and the junction held 5 bases outside the gene matches. The CDR3 consists of 16 residues.

The chain joins TRBV7-2 to TRBJ2-5, with a weak D call TRBD1 (6 bases). The V gene lost 5 bases and the J gene lost 0 bases, with 22 bases spanning the gap. The CDR3 extends over 18 amino acids. The V gene's germline CDR1 is SGHTA and CDR2 FQGNSA. CDR3 bases: TGTGCCAGCAGCCGATGGACAGCCGCCTCTAGTTACCAAGAGACCCAGTACTTC. Amino acids: CASSRWTAASSYQETQYF.

The chain has TRBV27 and TRBJ2-1; 12 nucleotides line up with TRBD2. This CDR3 has 15 residues. Trimming at V came to 3 bases and at J to 9 bases, leaving 6 bases not matched to a gene. Per germline, CDR1 MNHEY and CDR2 SMNVEV (reference sequence). The CDR3 protein is CASSFSSGRAGEQFF. CDR3 coding DNA: TGTGCCAGCAGTTTCTCTAGCGGGAGGGCAGGTGAGCAGTTCTTC.

This clone has a single count. This chain uses TRBV19 with TRBJ2-1, with TRBD2 matching 8 bases. Germline V gene data show CDR1 as LNHDA and CDR2 as SQIVND (reference sequence). The CDR3 totals 19 residues. The junction had 23 bases not matched to a gene; V was cut back by 5 bases and J by 8 bases. The CDR3 DNA sequence: TGTGCCAGTAGTCTCACCGGGGGCGGTGTAAGCGGGAGACTCGATGAGCAGTTCTTC. It encodes CASSLTGGGVSGRLDEQFF.

The chain recombines TRBV7-2 with TRBJ2-5; 10 bases are shared with TRBD2. V was pared by 5 bases and J by 3 bases, with 0 bases of the junction left unmatched. Germline-derived CDR1 and CDR2 are SGHTA and FQGNSA. This CDR3 has 13 amino acids. In nucleotides, the CDR3 is TGTGCCAGCAGCACTAGCGGGAAAGAGACCCAGTACTTC. It specifies CASSTSGKETQYF.

The chain joins TRBV6-1 to TRBJ1-2, with D uncertain. The CDR3 totals 12 residues. V lost 4 bases and J lost 7, with 10 bases in between. CDR1 and CDR2 (germline): MNHNS, SASEGT. CDR3 region: CASSVTQFGYTF. The DNA for the CDR3 is TGTGCCAGCAGTGTAACGCAGTTTGGCTACACCTTC.